These 10 T cell receptor beta chains originate from one sample sequenced in a study of blood T cells in healthy people across ages. A J-beta primer mix and a sample-barcoded 5' primer were used in a second PCR of about 7 to 12 cycles. One entry per CDR3 protein results from TCRdb running MiXCR on the 5' RACE reads. Of 800,000 or so distinct CDR3 sequences listed, approximately 65% were seen once; the top ten hold 25% to 30%. What was sequenced was blood. These TCRs come from a man between 25 and 39 years old in good health.

The genes are TRBV7-9 and TRBJ2-1, with D uncertain. Germline V CDR1 and CDR2: SEHNR, FQNEAQ (reference sequence). The CDR3 totals 12 residues. The V end was cut by 5 bases, the J end by 7 bases, with 9 bases between. CDR3 amino acids: CASSASHNEQFF. As DNA, the CDR3 is TGTGCCAGCAGCGCCTCCCATAATGAGCAGTTCTTC.

The CDR3 reads CAIRGSGEEQYF. The CDR3 DNA is TGTGCCATCAGAGGCAGTGGGGAGGAGCAGTACTTC. This chain connects TRBV10-3 to TRBJ2-7, with D tentatively TRBD2 (5 bases). The CDR3 has 12 residues. V was trimmed by 6 bases and J by 7 bases, leaving 13 bases between them. Germline CDR1 is ENHRY and CDR2 is SYGVKD.

J is TRBJ1-5 and V is TRBV6-1; 10 bases match TRBD1. The CDR3 runs 16 residues. J lost 1 base, V lost 4 bases, and 4 bases had no gene match. The germline CDR1 and CDR2 sequences are MNHNS and SASEGT. In DNA, the CDR3 is TGTGCCAGCAGTGGGGGACAGGGGCTGAGCAATCAGCCCCAGCATTTT. Translated: CASSGGQGLSNQPQHF.

The table lists this clonotype with a few counts. The chain carries TRBV27 and TRBJ1-2; perhaps TRBD1 as D (6 bases). V lost 10 bases to trimming and J lost 7 bases, with 13 bases between them. There are 11 residues in the CDR3. CDR1 and CDR2 from the germline V gene are MNHEY and SMNVEV (reference sequence). The CDR3 region is CATGGGAGYTF. The CDR3 nucleotides are TGTGCCACCGGCGGGGGGGCTGGCTACACCTTC.

The chain uses TRBV3-1 and TRBJ1-6, with 10 bases matching TRBD1. The CDR3 covers 18 residues. The V segment lost 0 bases and the J segment 8 bases; nucleotides outside the gene matches: 10. CDR1 is LGHDT and CDR2 is YNNKEL in the germline V gene (reference sequence). As DNA, the CDR3 is TGTGCCAGCAGCCAAGATGTGGGGGACAGGGGCTTTTATTCACCCCTCCACTTT. This sequence encodes CASSQDVGDRGFYSPLHF.

This clonotype was counted a few times. The J gene is TRBJ2-5, the V gene TRBV29-1, with D perhaps matching TRBD1 (5 bases). The germline CDR1 and CDR2 sequences are SQVTM and ANQGSEA. CDR3 size: 12 residues. Trimming removed 5 bases at V and 2 bases at J, with 9 bases between. The chain's CDR3 is CSVWQGQETQYF. CDR3 bases: TGCAGCGTTTGGCAGGGACAAGAGACCCAGTACTTC.

The chain employs TRBV20-1 and TRBJ2-1, with D possibly TRBD1 on 6 matching bases. The CDR3 length is 14 residues. Germline CDR1 is DFQATT and CDR2 is SNEGSKA (reference sequence). Trimming removed 6 bases at V and 0 bases at J, with 12 bases between. CDR3 loop: CSARGRASYNEQFF. The CDR3 DNA reads as TGCAGTGCCAGGGGCAGGGCCTCCTACAATGAGCAGTTCTTC.

V and J are TRBV9 and TRBJ1-2; D is ambiguous. Trimming cost V 4 bases and J 7 bases, with 20 bases left between them. CDR1 and CDR2 from the germline V gene are SGDLS and YYNGEE. The CDR3 consists of 15 residues. The CDR3 here is CASSSNWRAASGYTF. The CDR3 coding sequence is TGTGCCAGCAGCTCCAATTGGAGGGCGGCAAGTGGCTACACCTTC.

This chain links TRBV9 with TRBJ1-2, with D tentatively TRBD1 (5 bases). Germline-derived CDR1 and CDR2 are SGDLS and YYNGEE. The CDR3 is 17 residues long. Trimming left V 4 bases short and J 3 bases short, with 22 bases between. CDR3 nucleotides: TGTGCCAGCAGCCACACCGTCCGGGACGGCACCCACTATGGCTACACCTTC. This codes for CASSHTVRDGTHYGYTF. Supplemented by reference TRBV9 and TRBJ1-2, the full variable domain reads DSGVTQTPKHLITATGQRVTLRCSPRSGDLSVYWYQQSLDQGLQFLIQYYNGEERAKGNILERFSAQQFPDLHSELNLSSLELGDSALYFCASSHTVRDGTHYGYTFGSGTRLTVV.

The genes are TRBV10-3 and TRBJ1-2; D ambiguous. The CDR3 is 14 amino acids. V dropped 0 bases and J dropped 4 bases, with 9 bases sitting between them. CDR1 is ENHRY and CDR2 is SYGVKD in the germline V gene. The CDR3 region has the DNA TGTGCCATCAGTGAGTCCGGGGATAGCTATGGCTACACCTTC. Amino acids: CAISESGDSYGYTF.